The source of this T cell receptor (beta chain) is a study of control samples from healthy donors and cancer patients. Here immunoSEQ multiplex PCR was the method, and the copy in TCRdb shows in-frame clones only, minus some. The table has 45,000 to 60,000 clones, roughly 87% seen once; the top ten hold about an eighth. Germline V gives CDR1 SGHTA, CDR2 FQGNSA. The CDR3 is made up of 15 amino acids. Trimming took 2 bases from V and 5 from J; bases not matched to a gene: 8. The receptor's source is a man in his 60s with head and neck cancer. The V call is TRBV7-2, the J call TRBJ1-2; 7 positions agree with TRBD1. Sequencing input: PBMCs. The CDR3 region is CASSLTTGFSYGYTF. The CDR3 DNA reads as TGTGCCAGCAGCTTAACGACAGGGTTTTCGTATGGCTACACCTTC.